The T cell receptor beta chain described here comes from a study of shared clonotypes between healthy human individuals. Study-wide background: Used for every donor were three CD4 naive, three CD4 memory, two CD8 naive and one CD8 memory plate. General study results and limits: Sequencing depth was a factor that was expected to affect clonotype sharing among donors.

CD45RO-negative cells were positively selected for CCR7, leaving out terminally differentiated effector memory CD45RA+ cells. Clones were read by immunoSEQ multiplex PCR, and TCRdb kept only the in-frame ones, dropping some. The sample has some 580,000 clones, 95% to 98% seen once; the top ten hold 0.25% to 0.35%. Comments on this clone: Its antigen is unidentified.

The CDR3 has 14 residues. Germline CDR1 and CDR2: SEHNR and FQNEAQ (reference sequence). The V and J ends lost 2 bases and 5 bases, in that order; junction bases with no gene match: 5. This rearrangement joins TRBV7-9 to TRBJ1-1; 7 bases agree with TRBD1. Sequenced material: naive CD8+ T cells sorted from blood. The origin of this receptor is a man aged 25 to 40 in good health. The CDR3 spells CASSLSQGGTEAFF. CDR3 nucleotides: TGTGCCAGCAGCTTAAGTCAGGGGGGTACTGAAGCTTTCTTT.